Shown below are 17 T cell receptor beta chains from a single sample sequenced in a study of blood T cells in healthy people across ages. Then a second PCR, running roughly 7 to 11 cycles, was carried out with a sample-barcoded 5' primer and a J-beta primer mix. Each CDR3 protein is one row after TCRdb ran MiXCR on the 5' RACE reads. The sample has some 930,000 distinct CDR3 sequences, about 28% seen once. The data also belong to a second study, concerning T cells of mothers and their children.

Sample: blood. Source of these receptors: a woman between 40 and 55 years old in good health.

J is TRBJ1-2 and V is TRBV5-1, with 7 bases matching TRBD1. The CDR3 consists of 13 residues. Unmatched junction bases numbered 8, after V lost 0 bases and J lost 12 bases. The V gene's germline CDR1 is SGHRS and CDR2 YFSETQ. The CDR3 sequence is CASSLEGAGGHTF. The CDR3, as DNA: TGCGCCAGCAGCTTGGAGGGGGCTGGGGGCCACACCTTC.

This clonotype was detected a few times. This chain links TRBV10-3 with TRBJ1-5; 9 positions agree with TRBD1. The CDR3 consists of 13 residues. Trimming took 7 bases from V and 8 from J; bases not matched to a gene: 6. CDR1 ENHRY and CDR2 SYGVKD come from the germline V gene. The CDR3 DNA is TGTGCCATCACAGCGCGGACAGGGGAGCCCCAGCATTTT. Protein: CAITARTGEPQHF.

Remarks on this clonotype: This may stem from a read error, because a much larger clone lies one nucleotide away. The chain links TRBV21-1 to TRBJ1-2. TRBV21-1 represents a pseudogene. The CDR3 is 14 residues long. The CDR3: CASNKEGAPYGYTF. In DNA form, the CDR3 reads TGTGCCAGCAACAAGGAAGGGGCCCCCTATGGCTACACCTTC.

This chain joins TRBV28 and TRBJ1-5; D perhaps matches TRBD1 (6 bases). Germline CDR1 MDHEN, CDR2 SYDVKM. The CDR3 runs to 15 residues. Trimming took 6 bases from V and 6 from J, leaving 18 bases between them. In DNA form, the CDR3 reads TGTGCCAGCAGCCCACCGGACTTGGGGGCTCAGCCCCAGCATTTT. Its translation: CASSPPDLGAQPQHF.

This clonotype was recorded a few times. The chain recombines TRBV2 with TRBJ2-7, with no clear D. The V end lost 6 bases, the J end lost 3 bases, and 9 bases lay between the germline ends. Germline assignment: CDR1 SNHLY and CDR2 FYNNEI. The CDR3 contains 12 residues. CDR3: CASREWSYEQYF. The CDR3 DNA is TGTGCCAGCAGGGAATGGAGCTACGAGCAGTACTTC.

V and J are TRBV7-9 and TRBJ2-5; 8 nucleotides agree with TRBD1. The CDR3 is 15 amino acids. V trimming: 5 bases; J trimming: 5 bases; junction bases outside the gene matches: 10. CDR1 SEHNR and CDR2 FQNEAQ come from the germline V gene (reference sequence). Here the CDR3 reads CASSNGQGFQETQYF. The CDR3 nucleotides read TGTGCCAGCAGCAACGGACAGGGCTTTCAGGAGACCCAGTACTTC.

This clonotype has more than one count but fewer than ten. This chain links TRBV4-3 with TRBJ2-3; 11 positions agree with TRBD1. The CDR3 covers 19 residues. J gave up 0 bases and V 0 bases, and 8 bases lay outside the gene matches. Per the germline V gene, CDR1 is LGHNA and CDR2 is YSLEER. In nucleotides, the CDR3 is TGCGCCAGCAGCCAAGACGTAATGGGGACAGGGGGGAGCACAGATACGCAGTATTTT. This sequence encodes CASSQDVMGTGGSTDTQYF.

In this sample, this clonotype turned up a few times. CDR3 sequence (DNA): TGTGCCAGCAGCGGGGACAGCTCGCAAGAGACCCAGTACTTC. This gives the protein CASSGDSSQETQYF. The chain links TRBV7-9 to TRBJ2-5, with TRBD1 matching 7 bases. In germline, CDR1 is SEHNR, CDR2 FQNEAQ (reference sequence). CDR3 length: 14 amino acids. Trimming cost V 5 bases and J 2 bases; bases outside gene matches: 5.

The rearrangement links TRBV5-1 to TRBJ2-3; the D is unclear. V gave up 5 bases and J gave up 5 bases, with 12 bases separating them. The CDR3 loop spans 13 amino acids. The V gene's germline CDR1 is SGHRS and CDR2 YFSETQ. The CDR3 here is CASRSNIEDTQYF. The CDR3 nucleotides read TGCGCCAGCAGATCGAACATCGAAGATACGCAGTATTTT.

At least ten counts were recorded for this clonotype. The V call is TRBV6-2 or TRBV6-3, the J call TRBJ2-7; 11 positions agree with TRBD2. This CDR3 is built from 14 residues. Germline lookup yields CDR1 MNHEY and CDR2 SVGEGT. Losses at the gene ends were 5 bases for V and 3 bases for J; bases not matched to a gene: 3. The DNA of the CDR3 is TGTGCCAGCAGTCGACTAGCGGGGTTCTACGAGCAGTACTTC. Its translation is CASSRLAGFYEQYF.

CDR3 protein: CASSPSRWDMKTDTQYF. The CDR3 DNA sequence: TGTGCCAGCAGCCCGAGCCGTTGGGACATGAAAACAGATACGCAGTATTTT. The chain combines TRBV11-2 with TRBJ2-3; possibly TRBD1 for D (6 bases). V lost 5 bases, J lost 3 bases, and 21 bases lay in between. CDR3 size: 17 residues. Looked up from germline, CDR1 is SGHAT and CDR2 is FQNNGV.

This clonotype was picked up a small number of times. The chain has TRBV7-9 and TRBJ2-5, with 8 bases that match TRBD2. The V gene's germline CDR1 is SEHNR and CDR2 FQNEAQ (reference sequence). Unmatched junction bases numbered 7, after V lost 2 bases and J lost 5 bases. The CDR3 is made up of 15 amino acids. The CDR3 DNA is TGTGCCAGCAGCTTAAAAGCGGGGGCCCAGGAGACCCAGTACTTC. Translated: CASSLKAGAQETQYF. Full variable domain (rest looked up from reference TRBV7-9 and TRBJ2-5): DTGVSQNPRHKITKRGQNVTFRCDPISEHNRLYWYRQTLGQGPEFLTYFQNEAQLEKSRLLSDRFSAERPKGSFSTLEIQRTEQGDSAMYLCASSLKAGAQETQYFGPGTRLLVL.

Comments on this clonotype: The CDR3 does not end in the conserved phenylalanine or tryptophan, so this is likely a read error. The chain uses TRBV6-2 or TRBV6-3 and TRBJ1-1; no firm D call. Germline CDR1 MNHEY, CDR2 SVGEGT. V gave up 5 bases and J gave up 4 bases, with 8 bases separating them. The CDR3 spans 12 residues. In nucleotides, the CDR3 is TGTGCCAGCAGTGTTGGGCTCACTGAAGCTTTCTCT. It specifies CASSVGLTEAFS.

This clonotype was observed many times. This CDR3 reads CSARDPGTTDTQYF. Here the CDR3 DNA reads TGCAGTGCTAGAGACCCCGGGACGACAGATACGCAGTATTTT. The V and J genes are TRBV20-1 and TRBJ2-3; D tentatively fits TRBD1 or TRBD2 (5 bases each). The CDR3 is 14 amino acids. CDR1 and CDR2 from the germline V gene are DFQATT and SNEGSKA (reference sequence). Trimming took off 0 bases at V and 3 bases at J, with 10 bases between the two ends.

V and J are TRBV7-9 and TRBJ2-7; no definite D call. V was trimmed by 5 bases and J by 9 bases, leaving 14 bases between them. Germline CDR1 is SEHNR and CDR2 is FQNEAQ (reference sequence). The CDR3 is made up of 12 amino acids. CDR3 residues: CASSASIHGQYF. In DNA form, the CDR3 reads TGTGCCAGCAGCGCATCGATTCACGGGCAGTACTTC. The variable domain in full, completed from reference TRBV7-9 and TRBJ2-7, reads DTGVSQNPRHKITKRGQNVTFRCDPISEHNRLYWYRQTLGQGPEFLTYFQNEAQLEKSRLLSDRFSAERPKGSFSTLEIQRTEQGDSAMYLCASSASIHGQYFGPGTRLTVT.

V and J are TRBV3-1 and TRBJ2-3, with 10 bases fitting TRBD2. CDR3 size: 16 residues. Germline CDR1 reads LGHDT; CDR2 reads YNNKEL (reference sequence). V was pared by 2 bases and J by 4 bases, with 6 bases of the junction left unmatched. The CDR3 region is CASSQSGGASADTQYF. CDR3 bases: TGTGCCAGCAGCCAAAGCGGGGGGGCCTCCGCAGATACGCAGTATTTT.

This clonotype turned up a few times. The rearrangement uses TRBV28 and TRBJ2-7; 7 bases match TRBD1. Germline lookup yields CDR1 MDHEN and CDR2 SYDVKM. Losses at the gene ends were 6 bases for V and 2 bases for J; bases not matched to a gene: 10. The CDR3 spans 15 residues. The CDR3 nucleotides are TGTGCCAGCAGACTATACACCGGGACAGCCTACGAGCAGTACTTC. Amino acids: CASRLYTGTAYEQYF.